These 32 T cell receptor beta chains came from one sample sequenced in a study of graft-versus-host responses after intestinal transplantation. Their antigen targets remain unknown. Profiled with immunoSEQ multiplex PCR; TCRdb holds only in-frame clones, not every one. This table has approximately 89,000 clones, about 90% appearing once. This material consisted of unstimulated CD4+ T cells sorted from spleen or lymph node cells, taken before intestinal transplant. The receptors stem from a human donor who received an intestinal transplant.

The V and J genes are TRBV6-1 and TRBJ1-3; D gene unclear. Germline V gene lookup returns CDR1 MNHNS and CDR2 SASEGT. V lost 6 bases to trimming and J lost 4 bases, with 7 bases between them. The CDR3 covers 12 residues. CDR3 bases: TGTGCCAGCAGCGAGTGGGGAAACACCATATATTTT. This translates into CASSEWGNTIYF.

The chain couples TRBV19 to TRBJ1-5; TRBD1 matches 8 bases. The CDR3 extends over 16 amino acids. V was clipped by 7 bases and J by 1 base; unmatched bases: 9. Germline values: CDR1 LNHDA, CDR2 SQIVND (reference sequence). This CDR3 is CASTQGWTGSNQPQHF. DNA for the CDR3: TGTGCCAGTACCCAAGGATGGACAGGGAGCAATCAGCCCCAGCATTTT.

The gene calls are TRBV11-3 and TRBJ2-5; D is possibly TRBD1 (5 bases). Germline CDR1 SGHNT, CDR2 YENEEA. V lost 0 bases and J 5 bases, leaving 10 bases between the germline ends. The CDR3 is 14 residues long. The CDR3 DNA reads TGTGCCAGCAGCTTAGATCGCCAGGGTGAGACCCAGTACTTC. As protein: CASSLDRQGETQYF.

This sequence joins TRBV15 and TRBJ1-5; 8 nucleotides match TRBD1. In germline, CDR1 is LNHNV, CDR2 YYDKDF (reference sequence). The CDR3 runs 14 residues. V dropped 9 bases and J dropped 4; count of bases not matched to a gene: 8. DNA of the CDR3: TGTGCCACAAGGACAGGGCGCGGGAATCAGCCCCAGCATTTT. This gives the protein CATRTGRGNQPQHF.

J is TRBJ2-3 and V is TRBV28; D call uncertain. Trimming pared 4 bases from V and 7 bases from J, leaving 18 bases between. Looked up from germline, CDR1 is MDHEN and CDR2 is SYDVKM. This CDR3 is built from 15 residues. The CDR3 region has the DNA TGTGCCAGCAGTTCCCCTACTATCAGTGTAAATACGCAGTATTTT. It translates to CASSSPTISVNTQYF.

This chain links TRBV19 with TRBJ2-3, with 8 nucleotides matching TRBD1. This CDR3 has 17 amino acids. Per germline, CDR1 LNHDA and CDR2 SQIVND (reference sequence). The junction had 9 bases not matched to a gene; V was cut back by 3 bases and J by 1 base. CDR3 in DNA: TGTGCCAGTAGTATCGGGACAGGACGATCCCGCACAGATACGCAGTATTTT. Protein: CASSIGTGRSRTDTQYF. The complete variable domain, with remaining parts taken from reference TRBV19 and TRBJ2-3, reads DGGITQSPKYLFRKEGQNVTLSCEQNLNHDAMYWYRQDPGQGLRLIYYSQIVNDFQKGDIAEGYSVSREKKESFPLTVTSAQKNPTAFYLCASSIGTGRSRTDTQYFGPGTRLTVL.

J is TRBJ1-2 and V is TRBV1; no DNA check was done on the table's D call, TRBD1. TRBV1 is annotated as a pseudogene. This CDR3 spans 13 amino acids. The CDR3 DNA reads as TGCACCAGCAGCCCGGGACAGAACTATGGCTACACCTTC. Translation: CTSSPGQNYGYTF.

The chain is built from TRBV5-1 and TRBJ1-5; D gene unclear. CDR3 size: 15 residues. V gave up 0 bases and J gave up 2 bases, with 9 bases separating them. Germline V CDR1 and CDR2: SGHRS, YFSETQ. Here the CDR3 reads CASSLGLEGNQPQHF. The CDR3 nucleotides read TGCGCCAGCAGCTTGGGACTTGAGGGCAATCAGCCCCAGCATTTT.

V gene TRBV18 combines with J gene TRBJ1-5; 9 bases align to TRBD1. With V trimmed by 4 bases and J by 4 bases, 8 bases remained unmatched. CDR1 is KGHSH, CDR2 LQKENI, per germline. The CDR3 has 16 amino acids. The CDR3 coding sequence is TGTGCCAGCTCACACATAAAACAGGGGGCAAATCAGCCCCAGCATTTT. Translating gives CASSHIKQGANQPQHF.

This clone showed up just a few times. The chain links TRBV21-1 to TRBJ2-7; the table's D call TRBD1 went unverified against the DNA. TRBV21-1 is shown as a pseudogene. The length of the CDR3 is 13 residues. The DNA for the CDR3 is TGTGCCAGCAGCAGAATGGCATGCCACGAGCAGTACTTC. The encoded protein is CASSRMACHEQYF.

V is TRBV5-4 and J is TRBJ1-1, with TRBD1 identical over 11 bases. After removal of 4 bases from V and 0 bases from J, the junction contained 5 bases not matched to a gene. The CDR3 has 16 amino acids. The germline V gene encodes CDR1 SGHNT and CDR2 YYREEE (reference sequence). Written as DNA, the CDR3 is TGTGCCAGCAGCATAGGACAGGGGGCGTTGAACACTGAAGCTTTCTTT. It specifies CASSIGQGALNTEAFF.

The genes are TRBV9 and TRBJ2-5; 8 bases fit TRBD1. The ends lost 2 bases at V and 5 bases at J; junction bases unmatched: 2. This CDR3 spans 13 amino acids. From germline, CDR1 is SGDLS and CDR2 YYNGEE. The CDR3 region has the DNA TGTGCCAGCAGCGTGGACAGGGCCGAGACCCAGTACTTC. Translation: CASSVDRAETQYF.

The rearrangement uses TRBV4-3 and TRBJ2-1; 11 nucleotides agree with TRBD2. The germline CDR1 and CDR2 sequences are LGHNA and YSLEER. Losses at the gene ends were 4 bases for V and 7 bases for J; bases not matched to a gene: 6. CDR3 length: 15 residues. The CDR3 spells CASSLLAGGTNEQFF. CDR3 sequence (DNA): TGCGCCAGCAGCCTGCTAGCGGGGGGCACGAATGAGCAGTTCTTC.

The chain recombines TRBV14 with TRBJ2-7; 13 nucleotides agree with TRBD2. The CDR3 covers 17 residues. The germline gives CDR1 SGHDN, CDR2 FVKESK. V was pared by 0 bases and J by 2 bases, with 4 bases of the junction left unmatched. This chain's CDR3 is CASSQDPGTSGAYEQYF. The CDR3 nucleotides read TGTGCCAGCAGCCAAGATCCTGGGACTAGCGGGGCCTACGAGCAGTACTTC.

This clone was seen just once. This chain uses TRBV9 with TRBJ2-1; 14 nucleotides match TRBD2. Germline V gene lookup returns CDR1 SGDLS and CDR2 YYNGEE. The CDR3 is 16 residues long. Trimming took 3 bases from V and 9 from J; bases not matched to a gene: 8. The CDR3 here is CASSGPGTSGRLEQFF. CDR3 nucleotides: TGTGCCAGCAGCGGCCCCGGGACTAGCGGGAGACTTGAGCAGTTCTTC.

This clone was observed a handful of times. The V gene is TRBV20-1, the J gene TRBJ2-1; D is unclear. The CDR3 contains 11 residues. Germline V gene lookup returns CDR1 DFQATT and CDR2 SNEGSKA (reference sequence). V was cut by 4 bases and J by 2 bases, with 3 bases left in between. The CDR3, as DNA: TGCAGTGCTACTACCTACAATGAGCAGTTCTTC. This gives the protein CSATTYNEQFF.

The chain uses TRBV5-4 and TRBJ2-2; D call uncertain. Germline values: CDR1 SGHNT, CDR2 YYREEE (reference sequence). This CDR3 spans 13 amino acids. V was trimmed by 4 bases and J by 2 bases, leaving 6 bases between them. The CDR3 loop reads CASSQINTGELFF. CDR3 DNA: TGTGCCAGCAGCCAGATCAACACCGGGGAGCTGTTTTTT. Complete variable domain (other parts from reference TRBV5-4 and TRBJ2-2): ETGVTQSPTHLIKTRGQQVTLRCSSQSGHNTVSWYQQALGQGPQFIFQYYREEENGRGNFPPRFSGLQFPNYSSELNVNALELDDSALYLCASSQINTGELFFGEGSRLTVL.

This clone was counted only a few times. V is TRBV5-5 and J is TRBJ1-2; the D is unclear. Per the germline V gene, CDR1 is SGHKS and CDR2 is YYEKEE (reference sequence). V was cut by 0 bases and J by 2 bases, with 8 bases left in between. This CDR3 is built from 14 residues. Here the CDR3 DNA reads TGTGCCAGCAGCTTGGTCCCGGGGAACTATGGCTACACCTTC. This sequence encodes CASSLVPGNYGYTF. The full variable domain, its missing parts supplied by reference TRBV5-5 and TRBJ1-2, is DAGVTQSPTHLIKTRGQQVTLRCSPISGHKSVSWYQQVLGQGPQFIFQYYEKEERGRGNFPDRFSARQFPNYSSELNVNALLLGDSALYLCASSLVPGNYGYTFGSGTRLTVV.

This chain links TRBV9 with TRBJ2-3, with D unresolved. CDR1 is SGDLS, CDR2 YYNGEE, per germline. Trimming cost V 1 base and J 2 bases, with 11 bases left between them. The CDR3 consists of 15 residues. For the CDR3, the DNA is TGTGCCAGCAGCGTAAGTGTGCTACCCACAGATACGCAGTATTTT. Amino acids: CASSVSVLPTDTQYF.

The CDR3 DNA sequence: TGTGCCAGAAGCCCCCGACAGGGAATGATTGGCACTGAAGCTTTCTTT. Translating it yields CARSPRQGMIGTEAFF. The rearrangement links TRBV5-3 to TRBJ1-1, with 7 bases lining up with TRBD1. TRBV5-3 is sorted into the ORF group, with uncertain function. V trimming: 4 bases; J trimming: 4 bases; junction bases outside the gene matches: 13. The CDR3 contains 16 residues.

The V call is TRBV4-2, the J call TRBJ1-5; D unresolved. CDR1 and CDR2 from the germline V gene are LGHNA and YNFKEQ. This CDR3 is 14 amino acids long. Trimming pared 0 bases from V and 6 bases from J, leaving 9 bases between. DNA of the CDR3: TGTGCCAGCAGCCAAGATGGAGTGGGTCAGCCCCAGCATTTT. It encodes CASSQDGVGQPQHF.

V and J are TRBV5-1 and TRBJ2-7; no reliable D call. From germline, CDR1 is SGHRS and CDR2 YFSETQ. This CDR3 has 13 residues. Deletions cut 0 bases from V and 5 bases from J, with 9 bases between. CDR3 bases: TGCGCCAGCAGCTTGGAAATTTCTCACGAGCAGTACTTC. Its protein product is CASSLEISHEQYF.

This chain connects TRBV5-1 to TRBJ1-3; 7 bases line up with TRBD1. V dropped 2 bases and J dropped 3; count of bases not matched to a gene: 8. The CDR3 extends over 16 amino acids. The V gene's germline CDR1 is SGHRS and CDR2 YFSETQ. The CDR3 loop is CASSLNTGVGGNTIYF. CDR3 in DNA: TGCGCCAGCAGCTTAAACACAGGGGTCGGTGGAAACACCATATATTTT.

The chain employs TRBV5-4 and TRBJ1-1; TRBD1 aligns across 9 bases. The CDR3 consists of 14 residues. After removal of 5 bases from V and 4 bases from J, the junction contained 6 bases not matched to a gene. Germline lookup yields CDR1 SGHNT and CDR2 YYREEE (reference sequence). This CDR3 is CASRSRDRATEAFF. The CDR3 nucleotides are TGTGCCAGCAGGTCCCGGGACAGGGCCACTGAAGCTTTCTTT.

The genes are TRBV5-1 and TRBJ2-1, with a possible D match to TRBD1 (6 bases). Per the germline V gene, CDR1 is SGHRS and CDR2 is YFSETQ. Deletions cut 0 bases from V and 6 bases from J, with 16 bases between. The CDR3 contains 16 residues. The CDR3 bases are TGCGCCAGCAGCTTGGGTCGGACAGAGTACTCCAATGAGCAGTTCTTC. Translated, it gives CASSLGRTEYSNEQFF.

The rearrangement links TRBV25-1 to TRBJ2-5; a possible D gene is TRBD2 (6 bases). CDR3 length equals 11 residues. Germline CDR1 MGHDK, CDR2 SYGVNS. The V end lost 2 bases, the J end lost 14 bases, and 12 bases lay between the germline ends. DNA for the CDR3: TGTGCCAGCAGTGAAGTTTTGGGACTTTACTTC. Its translation: CASSEVLGLYF.

This chain links TRBV2 with TRBJ2-3, with 9 bases that match TRBD2. After removal of 10 bases from V and 3 bases from J, the junction contained 5 bases not matched to a gene. The CDR3 sequence is 13 residues long. The germline gives CDR1 SNHLY, CDR2 FYNNEI. CDR3 protein: CATRLAETDTQYF. In DNA form, the CDR3 reads TGTGCCACCCGACTAGCGGAGACAGATACGCAGTATTTT. Based on the CDR3 plus reference TRBV2 and TRBJ2-3, the full variable domain is EPEVTQTPSHQVTQMGQEVILRCVPISNHLYFYWYRQILGQKVEFLVSFYNNEISEKSEIFDDQFSVERPDGSNFTLKIRSTKLEDSAMYFCATRLAETDTQYFGPGTRLTVL.

The chain recombines TRBV5-1 with TRBJ2-2; 7 nucleotides align to TRBD2. V lost 3 bases to trimming and J lost 1 base; unmatched junction nucleotides: 6. Per germline, CDR1 SGHRS and CDR2 YFSETQ. CDR3 length: 16 residues. The CDR3 coding sequence is TGCGCCAGCAGCTGGGCAGAGCGGGGGAACACCGGGGAGCTGTTTTTT. Translating gives CASSWAERGNTGELFF.

The chain links TRBV28 to TRBJ1-2, with D hard to call. CDR1 MDHEN and CDR2 SYDVKM come from the germline V gene. This CDR3 is built from 12 residues. Trimming stripped 2 bases from V and 7 bases from J, with 8 bases between. CDR3 coding DNA: TGTGCCAGCAGTTTACCGATCGGTGGCTACACCTTC. As protein: CASSLPIGGYTF.

The rearrangement joins TRBV5-1 to TRBJ2-2; D uncertain. V shed 5 bases and J shed 5 bases, with 16 bases lying between them. CDR1 is SGHRS and CDR2 is YFSETQ in the germline V gene. The CDR3 runs 15 residues. The DNA for the CDR3 is TGCGCCAGCAGGGGCGCGACGGATAAAACCGGGGAGCTGTTTTTT. It codes for CASRGATDKTGELFF.

This chain links TRBV9 with TRBJ2-3; the D gene is possibly TRBD2 (6 bases). Germline loops: CDR1 SGDLS, CDR2 YYNGEE. V was pared by 0 bases and J by 5 bases, with 16 bases between. The CDR3 has 16 amino acids. This CDR3 reads CASSVDPTRRIDTQYF. As DNA, the CDR3 is TGTGCCAGCAGCGTAGATCCGACTAGGAGGATAGATACGCAGTATTTT.

J is TRBJ2-7 and V is TRBV7-2, with TRBD2 matching 12 bases. Trimming at V came to 4 bases and at J to 5 bases, leaving 15 bases not matched to a gene. This CDR3 is built from 18 residues. CDR1 SGHTA and CDR2 FQGNSA come from the germline V gene. CDR3 protein: CASSSSLAGGGIWDEQYF. Here the CDR3 DNA reads TGTGCCAGCAGCTCCTCTCTAGCGGGAGGGGGAATTTGGGACGAGCAGTACTTC.